A selection of T cell receptor beta chains follows, all from one sample in a study of graft-versus-host responses after intestinal transplantation. The repertoire was sequenced with immunoSEQ multiplex PCR; TCRdb's copy has only in-frame clones and lacks some. The data contain 85,000 to 100,000 clones, 85% to 95% of them singletons. For these receptors, no antigen is known. Sample: unstimulated CD8+ T cells sorted from spleen or lymph node cells, taken before transplant. These receptors were taken from a human donor who was the organ donor for an intestinal transplant. The CDR3 runs from the conserved cysteine through the conserved F or W. A D gene is named only where the DNA matches it firmly. Not all rows give a size; the values are once, few, many and, for expanded clones, a class.

d_call,v_call,j_call,clone_size,cdr3_aa,cdr3_nt
TRBD2,TRBV19,TRBJ2-3,.,CASRQRDLADSDTQYF,TGTGCCAGTAGACAGAGGGATCTAGCGGACTCAGATACGCAGTATTTT
.,TRBV19,TRBJ1-2,.,CASRNWADTNLIQGYTF,TGTGCCAGTAGAAATTGGGCGGACACCAACTTGATACAGGGCTACACCTTC
TRBD1,TRBV4-1,TRBJ1-2,.,CASSQDPTGDFYGYTF,TGCGCCAGCAGCCAAGACCCGACAGGGGACTTCTATGGCTACACCTTC
.,TRBV4-1,TRBJ1-2,.,CASSQEGRYYGYTF,TGCGCCAGCAGCCAAGAGGGCCGGTACTATGGCTACACCTTC
.,TRBV10-3,TRBJ1-3,few,CAISETSQNSGNTIYF,TGTGCCATCAGTGAGACCTCTCAGAACTCTGGAAACACCATATATTTT
.,TRBV19,TRBJ1-1,.,CASMAGQIMNTEAFF,TGTGCCAGTATGGCTGGACAGATCATGAACACTGAAGCTTTCTTT
.,TRBV19,TRBJ2-5,.,CASSIEGLAETQYF,TGTGCCAGTAGTATAGAAGGGCTAGCGGAGACCCAGTACTTC
.,TRBV21-1,TRBJ2-7,.,CASKPLAGDSYEQYF,TGTGCCAGCAAACCTCTAGCGGGGGATTCCTACGAGCAGTACTTC
TRBD2,TRBV19,TRBJ2-7,.,CASAAGTIYEQYF,TGTGCCAGCGCCGCCGGGACTATCTACGAGCAGTACTTC
.,TRBV28,TRBJ2-1,once,CASSFQGGGNEQFF,TGTGCCAGCAGTTTTCAGGGAGGCGGCAATGAGCAGTTCTTC
.,TRBV4-1,TRBJ1-1,.,CASSPSGRGTEAFF,TGCGCCAGCAGCCCCTCCGGACGGGGGACTGAAGCTTTCTTT
TRBD1,TRBV28,TRBJ2-1,.,CASSRTRWDRVHEQFF,TGTGCCAGCAGTCGCACTCGATGGGACAGGGTGCATGAGCAGTTCTTC
.,TRBV12-5,TRBJ2-7,.,CASGRGGSYEQYF,TGTGCTAGTGGTAGGGGGGGGTCCTACGAGCAGTACTTC
TRBD2,TRBV4-2,TRBJ2-3,.,CASSATSGSSDTQYF,TGTGCCAGCAGCGCGACTAGCGGGAGCTCAGATACGCAGTATTTT
.,TRBV28,TRBJ1-4,.,CASSFLGQSEKLFF,TGTGCCAGCAGTTTCCTAGGACAATCGGAAAAACTGTTTTTT
.,TRBV28,TRBJ2-1,.,CASKVWGEINEQFF,TGTGCCAGCAAGGTATGGGGGGAAATCAATGAGCAGTTCTTC
TRBD1,TRBV27,TRBJ1-5,once,CASRSGTGTENQPQHF,TGTGCCAGCAGATCTGGGACAGGGACAGAGAATCAGCCCCAGCATTTT
TRBD1,TRBV14,TRBJ1-2,.,CASSQDDRGPFLYGYTF,TGTGCCAGCAGCCAAGACGACAGGGGGCCGTTTCTATATGGCTACACCTTC
.,TRBV5-1,TRBJ1-2,.,CASRGADYGYTF,TGCGCCAGCCGGGGGGCGGACTATGGCTACACCTTC
.,TRBV5-1,TRBJ2-1,.,CASSAVQGGSYNEQFF,TGCGCCAGCAGCGCAGTCCAGGGGGGCTCCTACAATGAGCAGTTCTTC
.,TRBV7-2,TRBJ2-2,.,CASSLVGGDTGELFF,TGTGCCAGCAGCTTAGTAGGGGGGGACACCGGGGAGCTGTTTTTT
.,TRBV18,TRBJ1-2,.,CASSPRAPPDYGYTF,TGTGCCAGCTCACCACGGGCGCCACCGGACTATGGCTACACCTTC
.,TRBV10-2,TRBJ2-7,.,CASGHGFGYEQYF,TGCGCCAGCGGACACGGATTCGGGTACGAGCAGTACTTC
TRBD2,TRBV27,TRBJ2-7,.,CASSPGGDYEQYF,TGTGCCAGCAGTCCGGGGGGGGATTACGAGCAGTACTTC
.,TRBV25-1,TRBJ2-1,.,CASQDCFSNEQFF,TGTGCCAGCCAAGACTGTTTCAGCAATGAGCAGTTCTTC
.,TRBV27,TRBJ1-6,few,CASSVSGAHNSPLHF,TGTGCCAGCAGCGTCTCGGGAGCCCATAATTCACCCCTCCACTTT
.,TRBV2,TRBJ1-1,.,CASSVLSGTEAFF,TGTGCCAGCAGTGTCCTGAGTGGTACTGAAGCTTTCTTT
.,TRBV29-1,TRBJ1-2,.,CSAHVGGGYTF,TGCAGCGCTCACGTGGGGGGAGGCTACACCTTC
TRBD1,TRBV6-5,TRBJ1-2,.,CASRTGNYGYTF,TGTGCCAGCAGGACAGGGAACTATGGCTACACCTTC
TRBD1,TRBV29-1,TRBJ2-1,.,CSVAPGQGLYNEQFF,TGCAGCGTTGCACCGGGACAGGGACTCTACAATGAGCAGTTCTTC
.,TRBV7-3,TRBJ2-5,.,CASSLTGGYAETQYF,TGTGCCAGCAGCTTAACTGGGGGCTACGCGGAGACCCAGTACTTC
.,TRBV28,TRBJ2-5,.,CASSFGGDTLGTQYF,TGTGCCAGCAGTTTTGGCGGGGATACCCTAGGGACCCAGTACTTC
.,TRBV6-1,TRBJ1-5,.,CAIEGGANNQPQHF,TGTGCCATCGAGGGAGGGGCTAACAATCAGCCCCAGCATTTT
TRBD1,TRBV28,TRBJ2-7,.,CASSTLQGAGEQYF,TGTGCCAGTAGTACCCTACAGGGGGCGGGTGAGCAGTACTTC
TRBD2,TRBV13,TRBJ2-2,.,CASSSGTSGPGELFF,TGTGCCAGCAGCTCTGGGACTAGCGGGCCCGGGGAGCTGTTTTTT
TRBD2,TRBV7-9,TRBJ2-6,.,CASRFRRERSDVLTF,TGTGCCAGCAGATTTAGGCGGGAGAGGTCCGACGTCCTGACTTTC
TRBD1,TRBV28,TRBJ2-3,.,CASRPRDRSSSTDTQYF,TGTGCCAGCAGACCAAGGGACAGATCCTCTAGCACAGATACGCAGTATTTT
TRBD2,TRBV13,TRBJ2-5,.,CASSHSFLAGTQETQYF,TGTGCCAGCAGCCACAGCTTTTTAGCGGGGACCCAAGAGACCCAGTACTTC
.,TRBV28,TRBJ1-1,.,CASSLRREETFF,TGTGCCAGCAGTTTAAGGAGGGAGGAAACTTTCTTT
.,TRBV18,TRBJ2-7,.,CASSPDQGALSGLVTAGYF,TGTGCCAGCTCACCAGACCAGGGGGCACTCAGTGGACTAGTGACGGCAGGCTACTTC
.,TRBV19,TRBJ2-6,.,CASSILVSGANVLTF,TGTGCCAGTAGTATCCTCGTCTCTGGGGCCAACGTCCTGACTTTC
TRBD1,TRBV4-2,TRBJ2-7,.,CASSQEDRGYDYEQYF,TGTGCCAGCAGCCAAGAGGACAGGGGGTATGACTACGAGCAGTACTTC